This T cell receptor (beta chain) was found in a study of blood T cells in healthy people across ages. Study-wide results and caveats: Versus aged donors, long-lived donors had higher diversity and more naive CD4+ cells. There was no known CMV status for donors, so expanded clonotype changes were possibly confounded. A conclusive naive versus antigen-experienced comparison was prevented by the unsorted PBMCs.

The CDR3 runs 14 residues. The ends were cut back, 1 base at V and 6 bases at J, with 13 bases in the middle. In germline, CDR1 is SGHTA, CDR2 FQGNSA. This clonotype has more than one count but fewer than ten. Its antigen is still unknown. A sample-barcoded 5' primer and a J-beta primer mix were used in a second PCR of roughly 7 to 11 cycles. Every single cDNA molecule received a tag from a template-switch adaptor with 12 random nucleotides. MiXCR, applied by TCRdb to the 5' RACE reads, yields one record per CDR3 protein. The sample has about 1.7 million distinct CDR3 sequences; approximately 30% are singletons.

The clonotype comes from a woman aged 25 to 39 in good health. V usage is TRBV7-2 and J usage is TRBJ2-7; weak D call: TRBD2 (5 bases). Sequences were obtained from blood. In DNA, the CDR3 is TGTGCCAGCAGCTTAGACCGAGGGAAGATCGAGCAGTACTTC. Amino acids: CASSLDRGKIEQYF.